One and the same sample provided the 22 T cell receptor beta chains below, sequenced in a study of cytomegalovirus exposure and HLA in healthy donors. Primers for the PCR totalled 60 Vbeta and 13 Jbeta. The table came from immunoSEQ multiplex PCR; TCRdb's copy has only in-frame clones and leaves some out. In the table there are about 140,000 clones, approximately 78% of which are singletons. The sample consisted of PBMCs. The receptors shown here come from a man between 18 and 29 years old in good health and CMV-seropositive.

The chain carries TRBV7-2 and TRBJ2-1; the D gene is possibly TRBD2 (5 bases). Germline lookup yields CDR1 SGHTA and CDR2 FQGNSA. The germline V and J ends were trimmed by 0 bases and 13 bases, with 16 bases remaining between them. The CDR3 runs to 14 residues. CDR3 sequence reads: CASSLAFSEGFQFF. In nucleotides, the CDR3 is TGTGCCAGCAGCTTAGCCTTCTCCGAGGGATTCCAGTTCTTC.

The genes are TRBV5-8 and TRBJ2-5, with D perhaps TRBD1 (6 bases). Germline V gives CDR1 SGHTS, CDR2 YDEGEE. V was shortened by 2 bases and J by 3 bases, with 8 bases between the two germline ends. This CDR3 is built from 13 residues. This chain's CDR3 is CASSFYREETQYF. The CDR3 DNA is TGTGCCAGCAGCTTTTACAGGGAAGAGACCCAGTACTTC.

The chain carries TRBV28 and TRBJ1-2; the D gene is possibly TRBD1 (5 bases). Germline-derived CDR1 and CDR2 are MDHEN and SYDVKM. This CDR3 contains 14 residues. Trimming left V 4 bases short and J 4 bases short, with 13 bases between. The CDR3 spells CASSSLSGIYGYTF. Here the CDR3 DNA reads TGTGCCAGCAGTTCTCTTTCAGGGATCTATGGCTACACCTTC.

J is TRBJ2-7 and V is TRBV9; 10 bases map to TRBD1. V was pared by 4 bases and J by 6 bases, with 10 bases of the junction left unmatched. CDR1 and CDR2 (germline): SGDLS, YYNGEE. The CDR3 extends over 15 amino acids. CDR3 sequence: CASSIKPGQGSEQYF. CDR3 bases: TGTGCCAGCAGCATAAAACCGGGACAGGGGTCCGAGCAGTACTTC.

V and J are TRBV6-5 and TRBJ2-2, with 7 bases identical to TRBD1. Trimming at V came to 6 bases and at J to 7 bases, leaving 8 bases not matched to a gene. Per germline, CDR1 MNHEY and CDR2 SVGAGI. The CDR3 has 14 residues. The DNA of the CDR3 is TGTGCCAGCAGAATAACAGGGGTCGACGGGGAGCTGTTTTTT. Protein: CASRITGVDGELFF.

This clone showed up just a few times. The gene calls are TRBV30 and TRBJ2-1, with D possibly being TRBD2 (6 bases). The germline gives CDR1 GTSNPN, CDR2 SVGIG (reference sequence). The CDR3 runs to 13 residues. Trimming left V 5 bases short and J 0 bases short, with 8 bases between. The CDR3 region has the DNA TGTGCCTGGGATAGCGGCTCCTACAATGAGCAGTTCTTC. It encodes CAWDSGSYNEQFF.

This clone was counted once. The chain couples TRBV6-1 to TRBJ1-3, with 9 bases that match TRBD1. Germline V gene sequence: CDR1 MNHNS, CDR2 SASEGT. The CDR3 runs to 14 residues. The V gene end was trimmed by 6 bases and the J gene end by 3 bases; junction bases not matched to a gene: 3. CDR3 coding DNA: TGTGCCAGCAGGACGGACAGGGGTGGAAACACCATATATTTT. Translating gives CASRTDRGGNTIYF.

The chain combines TRBV11-2 with TRBJ2-7, with D perhaps matching TRBD1 (5 bases). The CDR3 runs 12 residues. From germline, CDR1 is SGHAT and CDR2 FQNNGV. The V and J ends lost 3 bases and 6 bases respectively, with 9 bases between them. The CDR3 loop reads CASSFDRGEQYF. CDR3 DNA: TGTGCCAGCAGCTTTGACAGAGGCGAGCAGTACTTC.

The V call is TRBV27, the J call TRBJ2-7; TRBD2 matches 9 bases. The CDR3 has 15 residues. Germline lookup yields CDR1 MNHEY and CDR2 SMNVEV (reference sequence). The V gene end was trimmed by 2 bases and the J gene end by 7 bases; junction bases not matched to a gene: 9. The chain's CDR3 is CASSLLAGSPGEQYF. CDR3 nucleotides: TGTGCCAGCAGTTTACTAGCGGGGTCGCCGGGAGAGCAGTACTTC.

The CDR3 coding sequence is TGCGCCAGCAGCTCCCTTTTCGACAGGGACTTGTTCCACGAGCAGTACTTC. Residues: CASSSLFDRDLFHEQYF. The chain combines TRBV5-1 with TRBJ2-5; D possibly corresponds to TRBD1 (7 bases). The J call could be wrong; TRBJ2-7 is a better fit for the DNA end. Germline lookup yields CDR1 SGHRS and CDR2 YFSETQ. The length of the CDR3 is 17 residues.

This clone was counted between two and nine times. The chain is built from TRBV6-1 and TRBJ2-7; TRBD2 matches 8 bases. CDR1 and CDR2 (germline): MNHNS, SASEGT. The CDR3 length is 14 residues. V trimming: 6 bases; J trimming: 3 bases; junction bases outside the gene matches: 7. In DNA, the CDR3 is TGTGCCAGCAGGGCAGCGGGAGTGAGCTACGAGCAGTACTTC. Translated: CASRAAGVSYEQYF.

This chain uses TRBV19 with TRBJ1-1, with 8 bases lining up with TRBD1. This CDR3 is built from 15 residues. Unmatched junction bases numbered 8, after V lost 5 bases and J lost 3 bases. Germline CDR1 is LNHDA and CDR2 is SQIVND (reference sequence). CDR3 residues: CASSSVATGDTEAFF. The CDR3 DNA reads TGTGCCAGTAGTTCCGTTGCGACAGGGGACACTGAAGCTTTCTTT.

This clone appeared a few times. The chain is built from TRBV2 and TRBJ1-3, with D perhaps TRBD1 (6 bases). The CDR3 has 15 amino acids. The germline V gene encodes CDR1 SNHLY and CDR2 FYNNEI. V lost 3 bases and J lost 3, with 12 bases in between. CDR3 protein: CASSEGRGFGNTIYF. CDR3 nucleotide sequence: TGTGCCAGCAGTGAGGGAAGGGGGTTTGGAAACACCATATATTTT.

V usage is TRBV7-6 and J usage is TRBJ2-3; D unclear. The CDR3 runs to 13 residues. V lost 1 base and J lost 8, with 10 bases in between. Germline V lookup: CDR1 SGHVS, CDR2 FNYEAQ. The CDR3 loop reads CASSLGRTGTQYF. The CDR3 DNA is TGTGCCAGCAGCTTAGGGAGAACGGGTACGCAGTATTTT.

V usage is TRBV7-6 and J usage is TRBJ2-1; D might be TRBD1 (6 bases). This CDR3 region has 12 residues. Germline values: CDR1 SGHVS, CDR2 FNYEAQ. The germline V and J ends were trimmed by 6 bases and 6 bases, with 9 bases remaining between them. In DNA, the CDR3 is TGTGCCAGCAGTCAGGGGTCCAATGAGCAGTTCTTC. Translating it yields CASSQGSNEQFF.

J is TRBJ2-2 and V is TRBV19; D might be TRBD1 (6 bases). With 7 bases removed from V and 5 bases from J, the gap between germline ends came to 17 bases. There are 15 residues in the CDR3. Germline values: CDR1 LNHDA, CDR2 SQIVND (reference sequence). CDR3 loop: CASNMPGHLTGELFF. The CDR3 nucleotides are TGTGCCAGTAATATGCCGGGACACCTAACCGGGGAGCTGTTTTTT.

This chain uses TRBV28 with TRBJ2-1; TRBD2 aligns across 13 bases. The CDR3 has 16 amino acids. J gave up 9 bases and V 3 bases, and 8 bases lay outside the gene matches. Germline CDR1 reads MDHEN; CDR2 reads SYDVKM. The chain's CDR3 is CASSFQLAGGPVEQFF. The DNA for the CDR3 is TGTGCCAGCAGTTTTCAACTAGCGGGAGGGCCTGTTGAGCAGTTCTTC.

The gene calls are TRBV5-1 and TRBJ2-7; 11 nucleotides align to TRBD2. CDR1 is SGHRS, CDR2 YFSETQ, per germline. The CDR3 totals 14 residues. V lost 3 bases, J lost 4 bases, and 3 bases stayed unmatched. Written as DNA, the CDR3 is TGCGCCAGCAGCTCAGGGACTAGCGGTTACGAGCAGTACTTC. Translation gives CASSSGTSGYEQYF.

The J gene is TRBJ2-2, the V gene TRBV9, with D possibly matching TRBD1 (7 bases). CDR3 length: 15 amino acids. Trimming removed 1 base from V and 5 bases from J, with 12 bases in between. Germline V gives CDR1 SGDLS, CDR2 YYNGEE. The CDR3 coding sequence is TGTGCCAGCAGCGTACGGACAGGAGGGACCGGGGAGCTGTTTTTT. Its protein product is CASSVRTGGTGELFF.

The chain links TRBV25-1 to TRBJ2-1; TRBD1 is a possible D gene (6 bases). Germline values: CDR1 MGHDK, CDR2 SYGVNS. This CDR3 has 14 amino acids. V lost 4 bases and J 1 base, leaving 8 bases between the germline ends. DNA for the CDR3: TGTGCCAGCAGTGGGACAGCATCCTACAATGAGCAGTTCTTC. Residues: CASSGTASYNEQFF.

The V gene is TRBV5-1, the J gene TRBJ2-7; unclear D gene. Trimming took off 4 bases at V and 0 bases at J, with 11 bases between the two ends. The CDR3 is 14 residues long. Germline CDR1 and CDR2: SGHRS and YFSETQ. The CDR3 bases are TGCGCCAGCAGCCTCTCGACAAACTCCTACGAGCAGTACTTC. Its protein is CASSLSTNSYEQYF. The variable domain in full, with the rest retrieved from reference TRBV5-1 and TRBJ2-7, is KAGVTQTPRYLIKTRGQQVTLSCSPISGHRSVSWYQQTPGQGLQFLFEYFSETQRNKGNFPGRFSGRQFSNSRSEMNVSTLELGDSALYLCASSLSTNSYEQYFGPGTRLTVT.

This chain joins TRBV28 and TRBJ2-1; D perhaps matches TRBD2 (6 bases). Deletions cut 6 bases from V and 9 bases from J, with 21 bases between. Germline V lookup: CDR1 MDHEN, CDR2 SYDVKM. This CDR3 region has 15 residues. DNA for the CDR3: TGTGCCAGCAGGCCCGGGACTCTCCCTACCAGTGAGCAGTTCTTC. Amino acid sequence: CASRPGTLPTSEQFF.